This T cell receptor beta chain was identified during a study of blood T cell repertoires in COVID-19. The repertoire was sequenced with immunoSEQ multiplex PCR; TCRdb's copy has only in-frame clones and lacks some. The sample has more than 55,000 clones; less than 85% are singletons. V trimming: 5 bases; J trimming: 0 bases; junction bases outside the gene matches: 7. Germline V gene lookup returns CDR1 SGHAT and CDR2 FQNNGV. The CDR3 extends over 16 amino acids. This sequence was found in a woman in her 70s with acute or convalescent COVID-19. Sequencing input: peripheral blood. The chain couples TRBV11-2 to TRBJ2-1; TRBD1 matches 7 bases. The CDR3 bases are TGTGCCAGCAGCCGAAGAGGGGACAGCTCCTACAATGAGCAGTTCTTC. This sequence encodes CASSRRGDSSYNEQFF.